A single TCR beta chain is shown here with its context. Its binding antigen is unknown. Base qualities are not provided; no much larger clone lies one nucleotide away. Compared with germline, V lacks 4 bases and J lacks 1 base; bases without a gene match: 8. The CDR3 starts with the cysteine, ends with the phenylalanine, and has 15 residues. This entry keeps only the CDR3 DNA: 45 bases, framed from base 1. Sequences SGHRS (CDR1) and YFSETQ (CDR2) are obtained from the germline V gene. Preparation of the library involved the immunoSEQ multiplex PCR assay. Sequencing was run at survey resolution with two replicates of about 200 ng each, for a total of approximately 400 ng of DNA per sample. The hsTCRB kit detected rearranged TCRB sequences in genomic DNA using multiplex PCR primers targeting V and J genes. In the first PCR, the CDR3 region was amplified for approximately 30 cycles with the QIAGEN Multiplex PCR Kit. Sample barcodes and Illumina adapters were added to each replicate in an 8-cycle second PCR. Pooled libraries were quantified with a QuantStudio 6 and the KAPA library quantification kit. Approximately 15 pM of pooled libraries went onto an Illumina MiSeq for sequencing, using single-end reads of 156 cycles plus an index read of 15 cycles. Per the authors' processing: Of 150,000 to 200,000 unique clonotypes, more than 1.5% were flagged by VDJdb annotation as previously reported viral-epitope-specific. The immunoSEQ Data Assistant and immunoSEQ Analyzer converted raw reads into normalized, annotated TCRB repertoires. Clonotypes were analyzed with BioAnalyzer and version 0.6.5 of the immunarch R package. Richness was estimated after downsampling every repertoire to the clone count of the smallest repertoire. Clonotypes were sorted into expanded, contracted or novel categories with Fisher's exact tests, where novel meant the clonotype had zero frequency before treatment. GLIPH2 clustered significantly changed CDR3 beta sequences using simulation_depth=1000 and kmer_min_depth=3, excluding CDR3s shorter than five residues. Imported from immuneACCESS, the table was reduced by TCRdb to in-frame sequences with V and J called. These copies leave out some clones; in studies compared against another copy, an unresolved V gene accounts for under half, and the cause of the remainder is not known. V and J calls and clone size are as listed in that table; D and trimming were resolved from the DNA. Recorded for this sample are about 5,100 clones; approximately 81% of them occurred a single time. Over 15% of the sample goes to the ten largest clones.

Bulk bone marrow was analyzed without sorting T-cell subsets. Bone marrow from about a dozen myelodysplastic syndrome patients, collected before and after hypomethylating agent therapy, underwent immunosequencing of the TCR beta CDR3 regions. For longitudinal repertoire tracking, a baseline bone marrow plus two to three bone marrows at different post-treatment timepoints were contributed by each patient. Genomic DNA was extracted from whole bone marrow, and quality was checked by TapeStation, NanoDrop OneC and PicoGreen assays. The source of the sample is a study of hypomethylating agent response in myelodysplastic syndrome (dated by TCRdb to about 2021). Concerning the study at large: The hypomethylating agents azacitidine (most of the 11) or decitabine (3 of 11) were used to treat the patients. Response was defined as complete response or hematologic improvement, and patients who met neither criterion were classified as non-responders. TET2 mutation was identified most frequently, being present in about 50% of the 11 patients. Patients had a mean age of approximately 72 +/- 6.3 years, and a diploid cytogenetic profile was the most common. Complete response or hematologic improvement was achieved by six patients, and a few patients were classified as non-responders. The cohort was composed of several male and a couple of female myelodysplastic syndrome patients.

Beyond this particular receptor, the publication reports: A possible recognition of novel MDS antigens by the shared GLIPH2 clusters was not confirmed and needs experimental validation. After hypomethylating agent treatment, no significant change in richness, rarefaction diversity or clonality was seen, either across all patients or within response groups. The cohort was small, with only 11 to 12 patients analyzed. Healthy control donors were not age-matched to MDS patients, which could have impacted the MDS versus healthy comparison. Novel clonotypes appeared more often in responders, whereas non-responders had more contracted clonotypes after treatment.

The receptor chain draws on TRBV5-1 and TRBJ2-7; TRBD1 matches 7 bases in the middle. This sample comprised bone marrow, obtained before or after starting hypomethylating agent treatment for myelodysplastic syndrome (not recorded which). This clonotype originated in a human donor with myelodysplastic syndrome. CDR3 loop: CASSEFPGQSYEQYF. The base sequence is TGCGCCAGCAGCGAATTCCCGGGACAGTCCTACGAGCAGTACTTC.